This T cell receptor beta chain was captured by sequencing in a study of blood T cells in healthy people across ages. Points from the study as a whole: Significant beta diversity loss was already apparent by age approximately 36, declining roughly linearly.

CDR3 length equals 17 residues. Germline V CDR1 and CDR2: SGHTA, FQGNSA. V lost 2 bases, J lost 6 bases, and 17 bases lay in between. For every donor, a draw yielded around 10 milliliters of peripheral blood. A J-beta primer mix and a sample-barcoded 5' primer were used in a second PCR of roughly 7 to 12 cycles. From the 5' RACE reads, TCRdb called clonotypes with MiXCR, one entry per CDR3 protein. The profile shows roughly 800,000 distinct CDR3 sequences, around half of them singletons. This clonotype was seen more than once but under ten times. Its antigen is as yet unknown. This sequence originates from a man older than 75 in good health. The V call is TRBV7-2, the J call TRBJ1-6, with D perhaps matching TRBD1 (6 bases). Material for sequencing was blood. The CDR3 DNA is TGTGCCAGCAGCTTAAATAAACAGGGACTTCCTAATTCACCCCTCCACTTT. Protein sequence: CASSLNKQGLPNSPLHF. The full variable domain, completed using reference TRBV7-2 and TRBJ1-6, is GAGVSQSPSNKVTEKGKDVELRCDPISGHTALYWYRQSLGQGLEFLIYFQGNSAPDKSGLPSDRFSAERTGGSVSTLTIQRTQQEDSAVYLCASSLNKQGLPNSPLHFGNGTRLTVT.